A selection of T cell receptor beta chains follows, all from one sample in a study of blood T cell repertoires in COVID-19. Using immunoSEQ multiplex PCR, the repertoire was profiled, and TCRdb retains in-frame clones only, with some absent. The sample has about 200,000 clones, just under 85% seen once; the top ten hold roughly 6.9%. Material for sequencing was peripheral blood. The receptor source for this set is a human donor with acute or convalescent COVID-19. The donor label of this sample is uncertain. Both conserved end residues are part of each CDR3. D genes are given only for firm matches. Clone size appears in some rows only: once, few, many, or a class for an expanded clone.

d_gene,j_gene,v_gene,abundance,CDR3aa,CDR3nt
TRBD2,TRBJ2-2,TRBV19,NA,CASRGGSVTGELFF,TGTGCCAGTAGAGGCGGGAGTGTCACCGGGGAGCTGTTTTTT
NA,TRBJ1-2,TRBV9,NA,CASSVGAGNGYTF,TGTGCCAGCAGCGTAGGGGCAGGGAATGGCTACACCTTC
NA,TRBJ2-2,TRBV2,NA,CALGDKPANTGELFF,TGTGCCCTTGGGGACAAACCCGCGAACACCGGGGAGCTGTTTTTT
TRBD1,TRBJ1-2,TRBV7-8,NA,CASSLAKGQGVYGYTF,TGTGCCAGCAGCTTAGCGAAGGGACAGGGGGTGTATGGCTACACCTTC
NA,TRBJ2-7,TRBV2,NA,CASSAEGSMTYEQYF,TGTGCCAGCAGTGCGGAGGGGTCCATGACCTACGAGCAGTACTTC
TRBD1,TRBJ2-7,TRBV24-1,few,CATSDNRGRVNEQYF,TGTGCCACCAGTGACAACAGGGGGCGCGTCAACGAGCAGTACTTC
TRBD2,TRBJ2-2,TRBV10-1,NA,CASSEFGREGGELFF,TGCGCCAGCAGTGAGTTCGGGAGGGAAGGCGGGGAGCTGTTTTTT
TRBD1,TRBJ1-1,TRBV5-1,NA,CASSSSTGGFPVTEAFF,TGCGCCAGCAGCTCTTCGACAGGGGGCTTCCCGGTCACTGAAGCTTTCTTT
TRBD2,TRBJ2-1,TRBV5-1,NA,CASSVRLWTSGTVVNEQFF,TGCGCCAGCAGCGTCAGGCTATGGACTAGCGGGACTGTAGTCAATGAGCAGTTCTTC
TRBD1,TRBJ2-5,TRBV5-1,few,CASSPGQGQETQYF,TGCGCCAGCAGCCCCGGACAGGGCCAAGAGACCCAGTACTTC
NA,TRBJ1-1,TRBV5-1,NA,CASSKPNQDGSEAFF,TGCGCCAGCAGCAAACCGAACCAGGATGGCAGTGAAGCTTTCTTT
NA,TRBJ2-6,TRBV19,NA,CATTYGGLSGANVLTF,TGTGCCACCACATATGGAGGGCTCTCTGGGGCCAACGTCCTGACTTTC
TRBD1,TRBJ2-6,TRBV7-2,NA,CASSRTGGTSGANVLTF,TGTGCCAGCAGCCGGACAGGGGGCACCTCTGGGGCCAACGTCCTGACTTTC
TRBD2,TRBJ2-3,TRBV5-1,NA,CASSLSGSPTDTQYF,TGCGCCAGCAGCCTTAGCGGGAGTCCCACAGATACGCAGTATTTT
TRBD2,TRBJ2-2,TRBV6-6,NA,CASSYSGLATGELFF,TGTGCCAGCAGTTACTCGGGACTAGCTACCGGGGAGCTGTTTTTT
NA,TRBJ2-1,TRBV7-8,NA,CASKAALARENEQFF,TGTGCCAGCAAGGCCGCCCTAGCGAGAGAGAATGAGCAGTTCTTC
NA,TRBJ1-1,TRBV3-1/TRBV3-2,NA,CASSQNRVTEAFF,TGTGCCAGCAGCCAAAACAGGGTGACTGAAGCTTTCTTT
NA,TRBJ2-1,TRBV7-9,NA,CASSPPGRLEIAVF,TGTGCCAGCAGTCCCCCCGGGAGACTCGAAATCGCGGTCTTC
TRBD1,TRBJ2-7,TRBV29-1,NA,CSVEGQGLGEQYF,TGCAGCGTTGAGGGACAGGGGCTGGGAGAGCAGTACTTC
NA,TRBJ2-5,TRBV3-1/TRBV3-2,NA,CASSPGLKAVQETQYF,TGTGCCAGCAGCCCGGGCCTTAAAGCGGTCCAAGAGACCCAGTACTTC
NA,TRBJ2-2,TRBV19,NA,CASSIIENTGELFF,TGTGCCAGTAGTATCATAGAGAACACCGGGGAGCTGTTTTTT
NA,TRBJ1-2,TRBV5-1,NA,CASSLAPGVGYTF,TGCGCCAGCAGCTTGGCCCCAGGGGTGGGCTACACCTTC
TRBD2,TRBJ2-3,TRBV28,NA,CASSPGLAWGTDTQYF,TGTGCCAGCAGTCCCGGACTAGCGTGGGGCACAGATACGCAGTATTTT
NA,TRBJ2-7,TRBV7-2,NA,CASSPRLGGEQYF,TGTGCCAGCAGCCCTCGGCTGGGGGGCGAGCAGTACTTC
NA,TRBJ1-1,TRBV5-1,NA,CASSPGAGNTEAFF,TGCGCCAGCAGCCCAGGGGCAGGGAACACTGAAGCTTTCTTT
NA,TRBJ1-2,TRBV12-5,NA,CASGPSGRGGYTF,TGTGCTAGTGGTCCCTCGGGGAGAGGGGGCTACACCTTC
TRBD1,TRBJ2-7,TRBV4-1,NA,CASSRPAGTGAYEQYF,TGCGCCAGCAGCCGACCCGCCGGGACAGGGGCGTACGAGCAGTACTTC
TRBD2,TRBJ2-3,TRBV5-1,NA,CASTREGGLQDTQYF,TGCGCCAGCACCCGGGAGGGAGGGCTACAAGATACGCAGTATTTT
TRBD1,TRBJ1-2,TRBV13,once,CASSFGAGTGSYGYTF,TGTGCCAGCAGCTTTGGGGCCGGGACAGGGTCTTATGGCTACACCTTC
TRBD2,TRBJ2-2,TRBV6-6,once,CASRTSGTNTGELFF,TGTGCCAGCAGGACTAGCGGGACCAACACCGGGGAGCTGTTTTTT
TRBD1,TRBJ1-2,TRBV30,once,CAWSPGGNYGYTF,TGTGCCTGGAGTCCAGGGGGCAACTATGGCTACACCTTC
TRBD1,TRBJ1-5,TRBV6-2/TRBV6-3,NA,CASSLTGDRNQPQHF,TGTGCCAGCAGCCTGACAGGGGATCGCAATCAGCCCCAGCATTTT
NA,TRBJ1-4,TRBV3-1/TRBV3-2,NA,CASSQGAGPLFF,TGTGCCAGCAGCCAAGGCGCAGGGCCTCTGTTTTTT
NA,TRBJ2-1,TRBV9,NA,CASSVELGGTEGNEQFF,TGTGCCAGCAGCGTAGAATTGGGGGGAACAGAGGGTAATGAGCAGTTCTTC